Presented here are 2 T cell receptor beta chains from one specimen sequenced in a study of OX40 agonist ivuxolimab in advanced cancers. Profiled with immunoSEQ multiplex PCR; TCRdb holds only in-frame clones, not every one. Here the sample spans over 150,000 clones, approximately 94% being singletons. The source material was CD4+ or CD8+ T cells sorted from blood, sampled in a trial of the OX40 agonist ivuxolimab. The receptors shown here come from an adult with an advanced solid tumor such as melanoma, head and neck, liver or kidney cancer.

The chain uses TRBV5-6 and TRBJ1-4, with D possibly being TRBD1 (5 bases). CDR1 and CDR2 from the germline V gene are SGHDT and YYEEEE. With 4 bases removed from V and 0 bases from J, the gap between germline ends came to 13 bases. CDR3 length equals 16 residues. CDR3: CASSRDPGATNEKLFF. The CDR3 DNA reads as TGTGCCAGCAGCAGGGACCCGGGGGCAACTAATGAAAAACTGTTTTTT.

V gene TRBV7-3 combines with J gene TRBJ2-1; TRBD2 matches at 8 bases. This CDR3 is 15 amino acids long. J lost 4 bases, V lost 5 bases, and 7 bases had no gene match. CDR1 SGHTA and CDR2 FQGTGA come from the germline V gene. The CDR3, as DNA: TGTGCCAGCAGCCCGACTAGCGCCCTTTACAATGAGCAGTTCTTC. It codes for CASSPTSALYNEQFF.